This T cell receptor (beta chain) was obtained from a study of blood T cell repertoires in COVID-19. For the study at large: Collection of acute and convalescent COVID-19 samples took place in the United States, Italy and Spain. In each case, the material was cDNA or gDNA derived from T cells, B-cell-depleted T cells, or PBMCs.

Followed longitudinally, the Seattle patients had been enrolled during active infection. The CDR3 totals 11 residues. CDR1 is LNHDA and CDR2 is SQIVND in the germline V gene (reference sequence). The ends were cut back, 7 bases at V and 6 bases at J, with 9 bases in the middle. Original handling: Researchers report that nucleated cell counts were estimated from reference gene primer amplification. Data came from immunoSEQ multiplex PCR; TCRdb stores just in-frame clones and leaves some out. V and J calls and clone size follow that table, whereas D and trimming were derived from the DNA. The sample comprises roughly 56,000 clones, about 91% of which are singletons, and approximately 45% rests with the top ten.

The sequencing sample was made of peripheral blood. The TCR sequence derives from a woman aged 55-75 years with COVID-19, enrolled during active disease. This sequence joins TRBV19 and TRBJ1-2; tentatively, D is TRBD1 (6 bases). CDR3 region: CASMRTDGYTF. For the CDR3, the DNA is TGTGCCAGTATGAGGACAGATGGCTACACCTTC.